The 18 T cell receptor beta chains below come from one sample, sequenced in a study of graft-versus-host responses after intestinal transplantation. Produced via immunoSEQ multiplex PCR; TCRdb's table is partial and in-frame only. Counted here are about 98,000 clones, roughly 86% occurring once; the ten biggest clones make up 1.4%. Here the sequenced sample was PBMCs, taken 255 days after intestinal transplant. The receptors here all came from a human patient who received an intestinal transplant, so some T cells may come from the graft donor.

The chain has TRBV10-2 and TRBJ2-1; 7 bases align to TRBD2. The CDR3 length is 16 residues. Trimming cost V 5 bases and J 2 bases; bases outside gene matches: 9. Germline lookup yields CDR1 WSHSY and CDR2 SAAADI. The DNA of the CDR3 is TGCGCCAGCAGTTACTTCGGGGGGATCCCCTACAATGAGCAGTTCTTC. Amino acid sequence: CASSYFGGIPYNEQFF.

The chain has TRBV6-5 and TRBJ1-1; TRBD1 is a possible D gene (5 bases). CDR3 length equals 16 residues. Trimming took off 0 bases at V and 2 bases at J, with 13 bases between the two ends. Germline V gene lookup returns CDR1 MNHEY and CDR2 SVGAGI. This CDR3 reads CASSYSRAGRNTEAFF. The CDR3 DNA follows: TGTGCCAGCAGTTACTCGAGGGCAGGGCGTAACACTGAAGCTTTCTTT.

The rearrangement uses TRBV6-1 and TRBJ2-1; TRBD2 agrees at 7 bases. Trimming cost V 2 bases and J 1 base; bases outside gene matches: 5. Germline CDR1 is MNHNS and CDR2 is SASEGT. The CDR3 totals 16 residues. The CDR3 sequence: CASSETPSGSYNEQFF. The CDR3 bases are TGTGCCAGCAGTGAAACCCCTAGCGGTTCCTACAATGAGCAGTTCTTC.

The rearrangement links TRBV11-2 to TRBJ2-5; D may be TRBD2 (6 bases). V lost 1 base to trimming and J lost 4 bases, with 13 bases between them. Germline lookup yields CDR1 SGHAT and CDR2 FQNNGV. CDR3 length: 15 amino acids. The CDR3 is CASSLGFGSGETQYF. CDR3 sequence (DNA): TGTGCCAGCAGCTTAGGGTTTGGTAGCGGAGAGACCCAGTACTTC. The variable domain in full, completed from reference TRBV11-2 and TRBJ2-5, reads EAGVAQSPRYKIIEKRQSVAFWCNPISGHATLYWYQQILGQGPKLLIQFQNNGVVDDSQLPKDRFSAERLKGVDSTLKIQPAKLEDSAVYLCASSLGFGSGETQYFGPGTRLLVL.

This chain joins TRBV5-1 and TRBJ2-3; TRBD2 matches 12 bases. The CDR3 length is 20 residues. J was trimmed by 2 bases and V by 1 base; bases with no gene match: 14. Germline V gene lookup returns CDR1 SGHRS and CDR2 YFSETQ. The CDR3 region is CASSLRAQTSGGEFTDTQYF. In DNA, the CDR3 is TGCGCCAGCAGCTTGAGGGCCCAGACTAGCGGGGGTGAATTCACAGATACGCAGTATTTT.

This rearrangement joins TRBV5-8 to TRBJ1-5; 7 positions match TRBD1. V trimming: 0 bases; J trimming: 6 bases; junction bases outside the gene matches: 3. The CDR3 spans 14 residues. The V gene's germline CDR1 is SGHTS and CDR2 YDEGEE. The CDR3 is CASSLEQGGQPQHF. For the CDR3, the DNA is TGTGCCAGCAGCTTGGAGCAGGGGGGTCAGCCCCAGCATTTT. Variable domain in full (rest from reference TRBV5-8 and TRBJ1-5): EAGVTQSPTHLIKTRGQQATLRCSPISGHTSVYWYQQALGLGLQFLLWYDEGEERNRGNFPPRFSGRQFPNYSSELNVNALELEDSALYLCASSLEQGGQPQHFGDGTRLSIL.

The V and J genes are TRBV6-1 and TRBJ2-7; D remains unclear. Germline V gives CDR1 MNHNS, CDR2 SASEGT. The V end lost 3 bases, the J end lost 4 bases, and 10 bases lay between the germline ends. The CDR3 totals 13 residues. Here the CDR3 reads CASSDGSLYEQYV. The CDR3 DNA follows: TGTGCCAGCAGTGATGGATCTTTATACGAGCAGTACGTC.

The chain links TRBV5-4 to TRBJ2-1; maybe TRBD2 (6 bases). The V gene's germline CDR1 is SGHNT and CDR2 YYREEE (reference sequence). The CDR3 spans 16 residues. Trimming took off 0 bases at V and 8 bases at J, with 18 bases between the two ends. CDR3: CASSLAGREVVDEQFF. CDR3 nucleotides: TGTGCCAGCAGCTTGGCGGGCAGGGAGGTAGTCGATGAGCAGTTCTTC.

The DNA of the CDR3 is TGTGCCAGCAGTGAGCGACTGGCCGGGGAGCTGTTTTTT. Translation: CASSERLAGELFF. The V call is TRBV6-1, the J call TRBJ2-2; D not certain. V lost 3 bases and J 6 bases, leaving 8 bases between the germline ends. Germline assignment: CDR1 MNHNS and CDR2 SASEGT. The CDR3 spans 13 residues.

The genes are TRBV29-1 and TRBJ2-3, with D possibly being TRBD1 (6 bases). Germline V gene data show CDR1 as SQVTM and CDR2 as ANQGSEA. The CDR3 covers 14 residues. V lost 7 bases to trimming and J lost 1 base, with 15 bases between them. CDR3 nucleotides: TGCAGCGCCGAAGACAGGTCTGGCACAGATACGCAGTATTTT. Amino acid sequence: CSAEDRSGTDTQYF.

This chain connects TRBV19 to TRBJ1-3; 7 nucleotides line up with TRBD1. CDR3 length equals 14 residues. J lost 4 bases, V lost 11 bases, and 11 bases had no gene match. Germline V gives CDR1 LNHDA, CDR2 SQIVND (reference sequence). In DNA form, the CDR3 reads TGTGCCTCTAAATTGCAGGGGGTCGGAAACACCATATATTTT. Amino acid sequence: CASKLQGVGNTIYF.

The chain links TRBV7-9 to TRBJ2-7; no firm D call. Germline V gives CDR1 SEHNR, CDR2 FQNEAQ (reference sequence). The CDR3 has 13 residues. The V end lost 7 bases, the J end lost 6 bases, and 16 bases lay between the germline ends. The CDR3 protein is CASTRGPTGEQYV. The CDR3 DNA reads TGTGCCAGCACCCGTGGGCCCACGGGCGAGCAGTACGTC.

The V gene is TRBV27, the J gene TRBJ1-1; perhaps TRBD1 as D (5 bases). The germline gives CDR1 MNHEY, CDR2 SMNVEV (reference sequence). CDR3 length equals 13 residues. V was cut by 5 bases and J by 7 bases, with 14 bases left in between. The CDR3 DNA follows: TGTGCCAGCAGTAGCTCCATGGGGGTTGAAGCTTTCTTT. Amino acid sequence: CASSSSMGVEAFF.

CDR3 loop: CASSRDKTGQYEQYV. CDR3 in DNA: TGCGCCAGCAGTCGGGACAAAACCGGTCAGTACGAGCAGTACGTC. This rearrangement joins TRBV10-1 to TRBJ2-7; D is perhaps TRBD1 (6 bases). Germline V gives CDR1 WNHNN, CDR2 SYGVQD (reference sequence). This CDR3 has 15 residues. Trimming left V 5 bases short and J 4 bases short, with 18 bases between.

The chain recombines TRBV6-1 with TRBJ2-1; TRBD2 matches at 13 bases. CDR3 length: 16 residues. V dropped 3 bases and J dropped 7; count of bases not matched to a gene: 6. Germline-derived CDR1 and CDR2 are MNHNS and SASEGT. The CDR3 DNA reads as TGTGCCAGCAGTGACGGACTAGCGGGAGAATATAATGAGCAGTTCTTC. It encodes CASSDGLAGEYNEQFF.

The chain has TRBV7-9 and TRBJ1-1; D uncertain. V gave up 7 bases and J gave up 3 bases, with 9 bases separating them. Looked up from germline, CDR1 is SEHNR and CDR2 is FQNEAQ (reference sequence). This CDR3 is 12 amino acids long. This CDR3 reads CASTLGDTEAFF. DNA of the CDR3: TGTGCCAGCACCCTTGGGGACACTGAAGCTTTCTTT.

This chain uses TRBV11-2 with TRBJ2-3; the D gene is possibly TRBD1 (8 bases). The CDR3 is made up of 16 amino acids. V lost 3 bases, J lost 4 bases, and 17 bases lay in between. Germline-derived CDR1 and CDR2 are SGHAT and FQNNGV. CDR3 residues: CASSFPLQGGSDTQYF. The CDR3 bases are TGTGCCAGCAGCTTTCCCCTACAGGGGGGGTCAGATACGCAGTATTTT.

The chain recombines TRBV28 with TRBJ2-7; the D gene is possibly TRBD1 (6 bases). Deletions cut 5 bases from V and 1 base from J, with 12 bases between. The germline CDR1 and CDR2 sequences are MDHEN and SYDVKM. The CDR3 extends over 14 amino acids. CDR3 region: CASSLQGMSYEQYF. As DNA, the CDR3 is TGTGCCAGCAGTCTACAGGGAATGTCCTACGAGCAGTACTTC.